This TCR beta chain was captured in a study of T cells in Graves' hyperthyroidism and ophthalmopathy. The germline gives CDR1 SGHTS, CDR2 YDEGEE. V was clipped by 3 bases and J by 6 bases, with 13 bases between them. The CDR3 contains 14 residues. This clonotype was detected ten times or more. The antigen is undetermined. Regarding the study as a whole: Before onset, by a median of around six months, the model predicted ophthalmopathy. Blood also contained most expanded thyroid clonotypes above 0.001.

Amplification of TCR beta CDR3 regions used RNA as the template. A first-round RT-PCR of the TCR CDR3 used the HTBI primer set. MiXCR, applied by TCRdb to the multiplex PCR reads, yields one record per CDR3 protein. The sample yields about 600,000 distinct CDR3 sequences, 15% to 20% seen once. The V gene is TRBV5-8, the J gene TRBJ2-1, with unresolved D. The origin of this receptor is a woman aged 35 to 49 with Graves' ophthalmopathy. Sequencing used blood. DNA for the CDR3: TGTGCCAGCAGCTCCCCCGACGGACCCAATGAGCAGTTCTTC. Translated, it gives CASSSPDGPNEQFF.